This section outlines one T cell receptor beta chain sequence together with its context. Antigen specificity is unknown. Trimming took off 7 bases at V and 7 bases at J, with 14 bases between the two ends. CDR3 size: 13 residues. This sample is part of a study of response to subunit inactivated influenza vaccine. TCRdb independently ran MiXCR on the RT-PCR reads; one entry per CDR3 protein. Found here are a few hundred thousand distinct CDR3 sequences, about 20% of them singletons; the top ten hold about 9.3%. Study observations and caveats: T cells newly recruited by each seasonal influenza vaccination are few, the authors suggested.

The TCR sequence derives from a man aged 50-75 years who received an inactivated influenza vaccine. This material consisted of PBMCs from blood, taken less than 22 months after vaccination. This chain links TRBV12-3 or TRBV12-4 with TRBJ1-5, with D possibly TRBD1 on 5 matching bases. CDR3 DNA: TGTGCCAGCACCATTCGAGGGGAACAGCCCCAGCATTTT. It specifies CASTIRGEQPQHF.